A selection of T cell receptor beta chains follows, all from one sample in a study of blood T cell repertoires in COVID-19. Generated by immunoSEQ multiplex PCR, the TCRdb table keeps only in-frame clones and is missing some. The sample lists roughly 100,000 clones; about 75% were seen once. Sequencing input: peripheral blood. These receptors all stem from a woman in her seventies with acute or convalescent COVID-19. The CDR3 runs from the conserved cysteine through the conserved F or W. Fields, in order: CDR3 protein, CDR3 DNA, J gene, clone size, D gene, V gene. D genes are given only for firm matches. Some rows mark clone size as missing; the rest say once, few, many or name a class of expanded clone.

CDR3: CASGLVGGYTIYF
DNA: TGTGCTAGTGGTTTGGTGGGAGGCTACACCATATATTTT
J: TRBJ1-3
size: once
D: -
V: TRBV12-5

CDR3: CASSREQGVALLTDTQYF
DNA: TGTGCCAGCTCACGAGAACAGGGGGTCGCTCTCCTAACAGATACGCAGTATTTT
J: TRBJ2-3
size: -
D: TRBD1
V: TRBV18

CDR3: CASSRPVGQIYEQYF
DNA: TGTGCCAGCAGCCGCCCCGTTGGACAGATCTACGAGCAGTACTTC
J: TRBJ2-7
size: -
D: -
V: TRBV6-6

CDR3: CASRQGAGDTEAFF
DNA: TGTGCCAGCAGACAAGGGGCAGGGGACACTGAAGCTTTCTTT
J: TRBJ1-1
size: -
D: -
V: TRBV7-2

CDR3: CAIAPGQGLNTEAFF
DNA: TGTGCCATCGCCCCGGGACAGGGATTGAACACTGAAGCTTTCTTT
J: TRBJ1-1
size: -
D: TRBD1
V: TRBV10-3

CDR3: CASSFAGPDSGNTIYF
DNA: TGTGCCAGCAGTTTTGCAGGCCCCGACTCTGGAAACACCATATATTTT
J: TRBJ1-3
size: -
D: -
V: TRBV6-5

CDR3: CASTPGGSYTF
DNA: TGTGCCAGTACCCCAGGGGGCAGCTACACCTTC
J: TRBJ1-2
size: -
D: TRBD1
V: TRBV19

CDR3: CASSQGAGSYEQYF
DNA: TGCGCCAGCAGCCAAGGGGCAGGCTCCTACGAGCAGTACTTC
J: TRBJ2-7
size: -
D: -
V: TRBV4-1

CDR3: CASSIRANTGELFF
DNA: TGTGCCAGTAGTATTCGGGCGAACACCGGGGAGCTGTTTTTT
J: TRBJ2-2
size: few
D: -
V: TRBV19

CDR3: CASSEGDTPQGYTF
DNA: TGTGCCAGCAGCGAAGGGGACACTCCGCAGGGCTACACCTTC
J: TRBJ1-2
size: -
D: -
V: TRBV9

CDR3: CASSPGSNYGYTF
DNA: TGTGCCAGCAGCCCGGGGTCAAACTATGGCTACACCTTC
J: TRBJ1-2
size: -
D: -
V: TRBV6-5

CDR3: CASSPTWREETQYF
DNA: TGTGCCAGCAGCCCCACGTGGAGGGAGGAGACCCAGTACTTC
J: TRBJ2-5
size: -
D: -
V: TRBV5-4

CDR3: CAWSVSGTGELFF
DNA: TGTGCCTGGAGTGTCTCAGGCACCGGGGAGCTGTTTTTT
J: TRBJ2-2
size: -
D: -
V: TRBV30

CDR3: CASSLVADYTEAFF
DNA: TGCGCCAGCAGCTTGGTGGCGGATTACACTGAAGCTTTCTTT
J: TRBJ1-1
size: few
D: -
V: TRBV5-1

CDR3: CASSMTTGSNQPQHF
DNA: TGCGCCAGCAGCATGACAACAGGGAGCAATCAGCCCCAGCATTTT
J: TRBJ1-5
size: -
D: -
V: TRBV5-1

CDR3: CASSFGTSSEKLFF
DNA: TGTGCCAGCAGCTTCGGGACATCTTCTGAAAAACTGTTTTTT
J: TRBJ1-4
size: once
D: -
V: TRBV7-6

CDR3: CASRVWGRGGGTLHF
DNA: TGTGCCAGCAGGGTCTGGGGGAGGGGTGGGGGAACCCTCCACTTT
J: TRBJ1-6
size: -
D: -
V: TRBV27

CDR3: CASSYKDTQYF
DNA: TGTGCCAGCAGTTATAAAGATACGCAGTATTTT
J: TRBJ2-3
size: few
D: -
V: TRBV27